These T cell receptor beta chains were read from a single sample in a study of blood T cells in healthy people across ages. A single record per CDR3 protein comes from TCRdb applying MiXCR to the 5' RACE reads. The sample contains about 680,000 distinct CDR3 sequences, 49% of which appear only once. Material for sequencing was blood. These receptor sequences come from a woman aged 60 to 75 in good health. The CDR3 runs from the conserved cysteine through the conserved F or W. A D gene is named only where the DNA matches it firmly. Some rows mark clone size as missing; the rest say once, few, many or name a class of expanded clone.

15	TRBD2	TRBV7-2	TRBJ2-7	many	TGTGCCAGCAGCTTAGCCCTAGCGGGATCAGGGGAGCAGTACTTC	CASSLALAGSGEQYF
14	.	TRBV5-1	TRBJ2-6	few	TGCGCCAGCAGCCGGCGTGCGGGGGCCAACGTCCTGACTTTC	CASSRRAGANVLTF
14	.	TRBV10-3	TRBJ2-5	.	TGTGCCATCAGTGAAAGCCAGGGTGGGGAGACCCAGTACTTC	CAISESQGGETQYF
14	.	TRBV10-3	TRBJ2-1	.	TGTGCCATCAGTGAGTCGAAAGGGTCGGTTGAGCAGTTCTTC	CAISESKGSVEQFF
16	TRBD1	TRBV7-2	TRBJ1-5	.	TGTGCCAGCAGCAAAGGGACAGGGGATAGCAATCAGCCCCAGCATTTT	CASSKGTGDSNQPQHF
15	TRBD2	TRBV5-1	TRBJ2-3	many	TGCGCCAGCAGCTTGAGGACTAGCGGGGATGATACGCAGTATTTT	CASSLRTSGDDTQYF
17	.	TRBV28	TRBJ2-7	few	TGTGCCAGCAGTCTCTCCCCTCTAGCGCCGAGTTTCTACGAGCAGTACTTC	CASSLSPLAPSFYEQYF
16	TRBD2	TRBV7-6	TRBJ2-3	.	TGTGCCAGCAGCTTAGTAGGCGGGAGCCCCACAGATACGCAGTATTTT	CASSLVGGSPTDTQYF
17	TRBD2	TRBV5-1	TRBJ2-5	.	TGCGCCAGCAGCTCGGGGACTAGCGGGAGGGCCAGGAATGAGCAGTACTTC	CASSSGTSGRARNEQYF
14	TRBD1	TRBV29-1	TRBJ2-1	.	TGCAGCGGCCGGGACAGGGGAATACACAATGAGCAGTTCTTC	CSGRDRGIHNEQFF
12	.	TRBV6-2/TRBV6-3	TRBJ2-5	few	TGTGCCAGCAGCCTACAATCGGAGACCCAGTACTTC	CASSLQSETQYF
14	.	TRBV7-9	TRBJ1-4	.	TGTGCCAGCAGCAATGCCGGGACTAATGAAAAACTGTTTTTT	CASSNAGTNEKLFF
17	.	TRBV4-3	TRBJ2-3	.	TGCGCCAGCAGCCAAGATCGCCCCGTGGGGTTCACAGATACGCAGTATTTT	CASSQDRPVGFTDTQYF
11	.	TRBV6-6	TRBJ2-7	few	TGTGCCAGCAGTGGGGCGGTCGAGCAGTACTTC	CASSGAVEQYF
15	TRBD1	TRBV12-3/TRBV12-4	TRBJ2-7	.	TGTGCCAGCAGCGGAGGACAGGGGCTTTTGTACGAGCAGTACTTC	CASSGGQGLLYEQYF
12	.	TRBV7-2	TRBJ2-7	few	TGTGCCAGCAGCTTTCGAAGGGACGAGCAGTACTTC	CASSFRRDEQYF
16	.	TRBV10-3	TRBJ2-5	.	TGTGCCATCAGTGAGGTTGATCGACGGTACCATGAGACCCAGTACTTC	CAISEVDRRYHETQYF
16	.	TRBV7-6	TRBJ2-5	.	TGTGCCAGCAGCTTATCTGTAACTAGGTTTGGGGAGACCCAGTACTTC	CASSLSVTRFGETQYF
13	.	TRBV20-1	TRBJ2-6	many	TGCAGCGCTGACTCGTCTGGGGCCAACGTCCTGACTTTC	CSADSSGANVLTF
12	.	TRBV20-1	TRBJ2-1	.	TGCAGTGCTGCCGAGGGGAACCATGAGCAGTTCTTC	CSAAEGNHEQFF
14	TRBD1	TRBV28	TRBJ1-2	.	TGTGCCAGCAACCCTCCGACAGGGCCCTATGGCTACACCTTC	CASNPPTGPYGYTF
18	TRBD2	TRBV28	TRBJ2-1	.	TGTGCCAGCAACAAAGGACTAGCGGGTGGATCCCCCTACAATGAGCAGTTCTTC	CASNKGLAGGSPYNEQFF
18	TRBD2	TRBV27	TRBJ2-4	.	TGTGCCAGCAGTTTAAGAGCGGGAGGTTCTCTAGCCAAAAACATTCAGTACTTC	CASSLRAGGSLAKNIQYF
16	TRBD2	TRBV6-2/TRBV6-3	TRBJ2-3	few	TGTGCCAGCAGTACCCGACTAGCGGGAGAAATAGATACGCAGTATTTT	CASSTRLAGEIDTQYF
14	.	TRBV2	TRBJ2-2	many	TGTGCCAGCAAGGAGCGGATGGGAACCGGGGAGCTGTTTTTT	CASKERMGTGELFF
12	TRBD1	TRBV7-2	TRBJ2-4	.	TGTGCCAGCTCAAGCTTAGAGGGACAGCAGTACTTC	CASSSLEGQQYF
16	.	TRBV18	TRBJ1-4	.	TGTGCCAGCTCACCTGGGACCCCTGCAACTAATGAAAAACTGTTTTTT	CASSPGTPATNEKLFF
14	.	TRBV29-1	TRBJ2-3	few	TGCAGCGTTGAGTCTATGGGGCGCACAGATACGCAGTATTTT	CSVESMGRTDTQYF
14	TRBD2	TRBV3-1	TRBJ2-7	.	TGTGCCAGCAGCCTAGCGGGATACCAGTACGAGCAGTACTTC	CASSLAGYQYEQYF
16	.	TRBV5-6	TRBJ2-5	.	TGTGCCAGCAGCGGTAACTGGTTAGGAAATACTATCAAGCAGTACTTC	CASSGNWLGNTIKQYF
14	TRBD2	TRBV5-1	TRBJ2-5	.	TGCGCCAGCAGCCCGGGGGGGGCAGTAGAGACCCAGTACTTC	CASSPGGAVETQYF
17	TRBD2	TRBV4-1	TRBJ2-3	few	TGCGCCAGCAGCCAATGGGGGAGCGGGAGGATTACAGATACGCAGTATTTT	CASSQWGSGRITDTQYF
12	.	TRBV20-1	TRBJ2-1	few	TGCAGTGCTAGAGATCGGGGAGGTGAGCAGTTCTTC	CSARDRGGEQFF
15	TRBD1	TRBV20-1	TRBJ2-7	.	TGCAGTGCTAGAGACCGGACAGGGTGGGTCTACGGGCAGTACTTC	CSARDRTGWVYGQYF
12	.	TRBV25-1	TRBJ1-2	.	TGTGCCAGCAGTGAGAAGGGCTATGGCTACACCTTC	CASSEKGYGYTF